These T cell receptor beta chains were read from a single sample in a study of CD4 T cells in relation to SARS-CoV-2 and coronaviruses. TCRdb keeps only in-frame clones here, not all; method: immunoSEQ multiplex PCR. The data hold around 11,000 clones, with around 80% observed a single time. These receptors lack a known antigen. Sequences were obtained from CD4+ T cells from PBMCs, cultured in vitro. Receptors originate from a human donor in good health. CDR3s include the opening cysteine and the closing phenylalanine or tryptophan. The D gene is left open where the match is weak. Size is omitted from some rows. Given values are once, few, many or a class for expanded clones.

.,TRBJ1-6,.,TRBV18,TGTGCCAGCTCGCAGGGCAATTCACCCCTCCACTTT,CASSQGNSPLHF
.,TRBJ1-4,.,TRBV19,TGTGCCAGTAGTATACAGGGAGTACCAAATGAAAAACTGTTTTTT,CASSIQGVPNEKLFF
TRBD1,TRBJ1-5,.,TRBV6-6,TGTGCCAGCAGCTCTACAGGGGACAGCAATCAGCCCCAGCATTTT,CASSSTGDSNQPQHF
.,TRBJ2-2,.,TRBV11-1,TGTGCCAGCAGCTTATATGCAAACGCGAACACCGGGGAGCTGTTTTTT,CASSLYANANTGELFF
TRBD2,TRBJ2-3,.,TRBV2,TGTGCCACTCAGCGGGAGGGCCTCGCAGATACGCAGTATTTT,CATQREGLADTQYF
.,TRBJ2-7,.,TRBV19,TGTGCCAGTAGTATCGCCCTAAGCTCCTACGAGCAGTACTTC,CASSIALSSYEQYF
.,TRBJ1-1,.,TRBV18,TGTGCCAGCTCACCACCTGATCCCCGCATGAACACTGAAGCTTTCTTT,CASSPPDPRMNTEAFF
TRBD1,TRBJ2-7,.,TRBV7-8,TGTGCCAGCAGCTCACCGGGACAGGCCTCCTACGAGCAGTACTTC,CASSSPGQASYEQYF
TRBD1,TRBJ2-5,.,TRBV10-3,TGTGCCATCAATCCGGACAGGGCCTTGGAGACCCAGTACTTC,CAINPDRALETQYF
TRBD2,TRBJ2-2,.,TRBV9,TGTGCCAGCAGCGTGGCGGGGGACACCGGGGAGCTGTTTTTT,CASSVAGDTGELFF
.,TRBJ1-6,.,TRBV6-2/TRBV6-3,TGTGCCAGCAGTTACAGGGGCGGCGGGGCACCCCTCCACTTT,CASSYRGGGAPLHF
TRBD2,TRBJ2-7,.,TRBV27,TGTGCCAGCAGTGCGCGGACTAGCGGGAGCTCCTACGAGCAGTACTTC,CASSARTSGSSYEQYF
.,TRBJ1-2,.,TRBV6-4,TGTGCCAGCAGAACCAGGGGAGCCAACTATGGCTACACCTTC,CASRTRGANYGYTF
.,TRBJ1-2,few,TRBV7-9,TGTGCCAGCAGCCCGAGACAGTCTTACTATGGCTACACCTTC,CASSPRQSYYGYTF
.,TRBJ2-2,.,TRBV3-1/TRBV3-2,TGTGCCAGCAAGATGGGAGAGTCCACCGGGGAGCTGTTTTTT,CASKMGESTGELFF
.,TRBJ1-5,.,TRBV18,TGTGCCAGCTCCCCCGGGGCAGGGGCTAATCAGCCCCAGCATTTT,CASSPGAGANQPQHF
.,TRBJ2-5,.,TRBV4-3,TGCGCCAGCAGCCAAGATGGCAGGCGGGGGACCCAGTACTTC,CASSQDGRRGTQYF
TRBD1,TRBJ1-6,.,TRBV30,TGTGCCTGGAGTGCCGGGACAGCCAGGAATTCACCCCTCCACTTT,CAWSAGTARNSPLHF
.,TRBJ1-2,.,TRBV11-2,TGTGCCAGCAGCTTAGGCAGGGACGGCTACACCTTC,CASSLGRDGYTF
TRBD2,TRBJ2-1,.,TRBV11-3,TGTGCCAGCAGCTTACACAGCGGGGTGGGCAATGAGCAGTTCTTC,CASSLHSGVGNEQFF
.,TRBJ1-6,few,TRBV7-9,TGTGCCAGCAGCTTAGCTAATTCACCCCTCCACTTT,CASSLANSPLHF
.,TRBJ2-6,.,TRBV29-1,TGCAGCGTTGCACAGGATTCCTCTGGGGCCAACGTCCTGACTTTC,CSVAQDSSGANVLTF
TRBD1,TRBJ2-3,.,TRBV2,TGTGCCAGCAGGACCCTAGGGGGCTTAGCCACAGATACGCAGTATTTT,CASRTLGGLATDTQYF
.,TRBJ1-4,.,TRBV5-6,TGTGCCAGCAGCTTGGTATCCGGGGACGAAAAACTGTTTTTT,CASSLVSGDEKLFF
TRBD1,TRBJ2-5,.,TRBV3-1/TRBV3-2,TGTGCCAGCAGCCCTCCGGGACAGGGGCTGCGAGAGACCCAGTACTTC,CASSPPGQGLRETQYF
TRBD2,TRBJ2-5,.,TRBV9,TGTGCCAGCAGCTCTGGGACTAGCGGGAGACGTTTGGGGCAAGAGACCCAGTACTTC,CASSSGTSGRRLGQETQYF
TRBD2,TRBJ2-1,.,TRBV9,TGTGCCAGCAGCGTAGGGCTAGCGGGGGGGTGGGCCTACAATGAGCAGTTCTTC,CASSVGLAGGWAYNEQFF
TRBD2,TRBJ2-3,.,TRBV18,TGTGCCAGCTCACTAGCGGGGGCAGGTACAGATACGCAGTATTTT,CASSLAGAGTDTQYF
.,TRBJ2-5,.,TRBV5-4,TGTGCCAGCAGGATACAGGGCCAAGAGACCCAGTACTTC,CASRIQGQETQYF
.,TRBJ1-1,.,TRBV19,TGTGCCACCCGCGTGGGGCCAGGGGCGCGCACTGAAGCTTTCTTT,CATRVGPGARTEAFF
TRBD1,TRBJ2-3,.,TRBV7-9,TGTGCCAGCAGCGCGGGACAGGGGCTCACAGATACGCAGTATTTT,CASSAGQGLTDTQYF
.,TRBJ1-2,.,TRBV19,TGTGCCAGCGCAATGGGCACTAACTATGGCTACACCTTC,CASAMGTNYGYTF
.,TRBJ1-1,.,TRBV7-9,TGTGCCAGCAGCTTAGAACAGGGTTCGGCTTTCTTT,CASSLEQGSAFF
.,TRBJ1-4,.,TRBV21-1,TGTGCCAGCGGGTGTGCCCAAAAACTGTTTTTT,CASGCAQKLFF
TRBD2,TRBJ2-1,once,TRBV5-1,TGCGCCAGCAGCTGGTCCCGACTAGCGGGGGACAATGAGCAGTTCTTC,CASSWSRLAGDNEQFF
TRBD1,TRBJ1-5,.,TRBV18,TGTGCCAGCTCACTACGGGACAGGGGGAATCAGCCCCAGCATTTT,CASSLRDRGNQPQHF
.,TRBJ2-6,.,TRBV5-1,TGCGCCAGCAATAGGGACATTACCTCTGGGGCCAACGTCCTGACTTTC,CASNRDITSGANVLTF
.,TRBJ1-2,.,TRBV7-9,TGTGCCAGCACGTTGCTAGGCACCTATAAGAGTGGCTACACCTTC,CASTLLGTYKSGYTF
.,TRBJ2-1,.,TRBV2,TGTGCCAGCAGTCGGGTCCGCAATGAGCAGTTCTTC,CASSRVRNEQFF
TRBD1,TRBJ1-4,.,TRBV3-1/TRBV3-2,TGTGCCAGCAGCTCGGGACAGGATAATGAAAAACTGTTTTTT,CASSSGQDNEKLFF
.,TRBJ1-5,.,TRBV30,TGTGCCTCCCCCCAAAGGGCGCCTGGCAATCAGCCCCAGCATTTT,CASPQRAPGNQPQHF
TRBD1,TRBJ1-4,.,TRBV18,TGTGCCAGCTCACCAGACAGGGGTGAAAAACTGTTTTTT,CASSPDRGEKLFF
.,TRBJ2-5,.,TRBV2,TGTGCCAGCACCTGGGCACAAGAGACCCAGTACTTC,CASTWAQETQYF
TRBD1,TRBJ2-7,.,TRBV24-1,TGTGCCACCAGTGATCCCTGGGACAGGTCCTCCTACGAGCAGTACTTC,CATSDPWDRSSYEQYF
.,TRBJ2-2,.,TRBV12-3/TRBV12-4,TGTGCCAGCAGTTACACCGGGGAGCTGTTTTTT,CASSYTGELFF
.,TRBJ2-5,.,TRBV2,TGTGCCAGCAGTGAAGCTTTAGGTCAAACCTGGTTCCAAGAGACCCAGTACTTC,CASSEALGQTWFQETQYF
.,TRBJ2-5,once,TRBV1,TGCACCAGCAGCCCCTCTGGGCGGGAGGAGGAGACCCAGTACTTC,CTSSPSGREEETQYF
.,TRBJ2-5,.,TRBV28,TGTGCCAGCAATGAAGGTTTCCAAGAGACCCAGTACTTC,CASNEGFQETQYF
TRBD2,TRBJ2-5,.,TRBV10-3,TGTGCCATCAGTGACGGGGGGGCATTTGGGGGCCAAGAGACCCAGTACTTC,CAISDGGAFGGQETQYF
TRBD1,TRBJ2-7,.,TRBV29-1,TGCAGCGTTCAACAGGGGTCAGGTCCCTACGAGCAGTACTTC,CSVQQGSGPYEQYF
.,TRBJ1-2,.,TRBV6-5,TGTGCCAGCAGTCGGGACCAATACAGCTATGGCTACACCTTC,CASSRDQYSYGYTF
.,TRBJ1-5,.,TRBV9,TGTGCCAGCAGCGTAGGGATATATGGCAATCAGCCCCAGCATTTT,CASSVGIYGNQPQHF
TRBD2,TRBJ2-7,once,TRBV2,TGTGCCAGCACCGCCGGGACTACCACGTACGAGCAGTACTTC,CASTAGTTTYEQYF
.,TRBJ2-6,.,TRBV7-9,TGTGCCAGCAGCTTGCGGAACTCTGGGGCCAACGTCCTGACTTTC,CASSLRNSGANVLTF
.,TRBJ2-3,.,TRBV4-2,TGTGCCAGCAGCCAAGATCGACGGGCGAAGGCGCAGTATTTT,CASSQDRRAKAQYF